The 11 T cell receptor beta chains in this list originate from one sample, sequenced in a study of blood T cell repertoires in COVID-19. The protocol was immunoSEQ multiplex PCR, while the TCRdb copy is restricted to in-frame clones and leaves out a portion. The data contain 230,000 or so clones, about nine tenths of them seen just once; the ten biggest clones take up over 3%. The sequenced sample consisted of PBMCs or T cells enriched from blood (not recorded which). The receptors were gathered from a woman aged 40 to 50 with acute COVID-19.

V is TRBV30 and J is TRBJ1-3; D gene unclear. The germline gives CDR1 GTSNPN, CDR2 SVGIG (reference sequence). The CDR3 spans 13 residues. Trimming stripped 1 base from V and 8 bases from J, with 12 bases between. The CDR3 sequence: CAWSGGIGDTIYF. CDR3 DNA sequence: TGTGCCTGGAGTGGAGGGATCGGTGACACCATATATTTT.

The rearrangement joins TRBV5-6 to TRBJ2-2, with D uncertain. Germline CDR1 and CDR2: SGHDT and YYEEEE. Trimming shortened V by 2 bases and J by 1 base, and 12 bases separated the two germline ends. The CDR3 consists of 16 residues. CDR3 coding DNA: TGTGCCAGCAGCTTAATATACCCAGGGAACACCGGGGAGCTGTTTTTT. It is translated as CASSLIYPGNTGELFF.

This clone was counted once. V usage is TRBV5-4 and J usage is TRBJ2-7, with TRBD2 matching 16 bases. The CDR3 has 19 amino acids. V shed 4 bases, J shed 0 bases, and the junction held 10 bases outside the gene matches. Germline V CDR1 and CDR2: SGHNT, YYREEE (reference sequence). The CDR3 coding sequence is TGTGCCAGCAGCCGGGGACTAGCGGGGGGGACCTCAACCTCCTACGAGCAGTACTTC. Translation gives CASSRGLAGGTSTSYEQYF.

V usage is TRBV5-6 and J usage is TRBJ2-2, with D maybe TRBD1 (6 bases). Germline loops: CDR1 SGHDT, CDR2 YYEEEE. With 4 bases removed from V and 1 base from J, the gap between germline ends came to 14 bases. This CDR3 is built from 16 residues. In DNA form, the CDR3 reads TGTGCCAGCAGCCCGTACAGGGATGGGAACACCGGGGAGCTGTTTTTT. Encoded protein: CASSPYRDGNTGELFF.

This chain joins TRBV5-1 and TRBJ2-2; TRBD1 aligns across 7 bases. V lost 2 bases and J lost 1; bases outside the gene matches: 5. The CDR3 length is 16 residues. The germline V gene encodes CDR1 SGHRS and CDR2 YFSETQ. CDR3 bases: TGCGCCAGCAGCTTCCGACAGGGAAGGAACACCGGGGAGCTGTTTTTT. This translates into CASSFRQGRNTGELFF.

The chain recombines TRBV19 with TRBJ1-6; D gene unclear. V lost 3 bases, J lost 0 bases, and 9 bases lay in between. Germline values: CDR1 LNHDA, CDR2 SQIVND (reference sequence). There are 16 residues in the CDR3. The CDR3 DNA sequence: TGTGCCAGTAGTATTGACGGGAGCTCCTATAATTCACCCCTCCACTTT. Translation gives CASSIDGSSYNSPLHF.

This clone was seen once. This chain connects TRBV7-9 to TRBJ2-3, with 11 bases that match TRBD1. V trimming: 8 bases; J trimming: 2 bases; junction bases outside the gene matches: 3. The germline V gene encodes CDR1 SEHNR and CDR2 FQNEAQ (reference sequence). The CDR3 sequence is 14 residues long. In DNA form, the CDR3 reads TGTGCCAGCGGGGACAGGGGGTACACAGATACGCAGTATTTT. It codes for CASGDRGYTDTQYF.

This chain's CDR3 is CASSQVGQGNYGYTF. The CDR3, as DNA: TGTGCCAGCAGCCAAGTTGGGCAGGGAAACTATGGCTACACCTTC. The rearrangement links TRBV14 to TRBJ1-2; tentatively, D is TRBD1 (5 bases). The CDR3 consists of 15 residues. The ends were cut back, 1 base at V and 2 bases at J, with 11 bases in the middle. Germline assignment: CDR1 SGHDN and CDR2 FVKESK.

V usage is TRBV13 and J usage is TRBJ1-1; D possibly corresponds to TRBD1 (5 bases). This CDR3 is built from 16 residues. V was shortened by 4 bases and J by 6 bases, with 21 bases between the two germline ends. The germline CDR1 and CDR2 sequences are PRHDT and FYEKMQ (reference sequence). Here the CDR3 reads CASSSGGRTRGAEAFF. CDR3 DNA: TGTGCCAGCAGCTCCGGCGGACGAACACGGGGGGCTGAAGCTTTCTTT.

The genes are TRBV4-1 and TRBJ1-2; D is unclear. This CDR3 has 14 residues. V shed 0 bases and J shed 13 bases, with 18 bases lying between them. The germline gives CDR1 MGHRA, CDR2 YSYEKL. This chain's CDR3 is CASSQDMTLQVSTF. The CDR3 DNA is TGCGCCAGCAGCCAAGATATGACCTTGCAGGTCTCCACCTTC.

The J gene is TRBJ1-1, the V gene TRBV5-1; 10 positions match TRBD1. CDR3 length: 15 amino acids. Germline trimming cut 7 bases from V and 4 bases from J; bases unmatched to any gene: 10. CDR1 and CDR2 (germline): SGHRS, YFSETQ. The CDR3 loop reads CASRSQWTGGTEAFF. The CDR3 DNA reads TGCGCCAGCCGATCCCAATGGACAGGGGGCACTGAAGCTTTCTTT.